This record looks at one T cell receptor beta chain sequence and its context. This sample is drawn from a study of blood T cell repertoires in COVID-19. Original processing notes: Amplification from reference gene primers served as the basis for estimated nucleated cell counts. Data came from immunoSEQ multiplex PCR; TCRdb stores just in-frame clones and leaves some out. Clone size and the V and J calls come from that table; the DNA yielded D and trimming. This sample yields roughly 250,000 clones, of which more than 70% are seen a single time; over 2% belongs to the top ten. V was cut by 4 bases and J by 1 base, with 13 bases left in between. The CDR3 has 15 amino acids. Germline CDR1 and CDR2: SGHAT and FQNNGV.

The clonotype comes from a woman aged 50 to 60 who had recovered from COVID-19. The chain carries TRBV11-2 and TRBJ1-1; possible D gene TRBD1, 5 bases. The sample taken for sequencing was PBMCs or T cells enriched from blood (not recorded which). CDR3 protein: CASSSRTTGNTEAFF. The CDR3 DNA sequence: TGTGCCAGCAGCTCAAGGACAACCGGGAACACTGAAGCTTTCTTT. Full variable domain (missing parts from reference TRBV11-2 and TRBJ1-1): EAGVAQSPRYKIIEKRQSVAFWCNPISGHATLYWYQQILGQGPKLLIQFQNNGVVDDSQLPKDRFSAERLKGVDSTLKIQPAKLEDSAVYLCASSSRTTGNTEAFFGQGTRLTVV.